The 30 T cell receptor beta chains given below trace back to one sample, sequenced in a study of blood T cell repertoires in COVID-19. Assay: immunoSEQ multiplex PCR; the TCRdb copy retains only in-frame clones and omits some. The sample lists about 250,000 clones, around nine tenths occurring once. Sample: peripheral blood. All receptors derive from a woman between 40 and 55 years old who had recovered from COVID-19.

V and J are TRBV5-6 and TRBJ1-1; D perhaps matches TRBD1 (5 bases). This CDR3 is built from 12 residues. In germline, CDR1 is SGHDT, CDR2 YYEEEE. V was shortened by 1 base and J by 7 bases, with 8 bases between the two germline ends. CDR3 bases: TGTGCCAGCAGCTTGTGGGGGGGTGAAGCTTTCTTT. Protein product: CASSLWGGEAFF.

The J gene is TRBJ1-2, the V gene TRBV7-9; 8 bases fit TRBD1. This CDR3 is built from 13 residues. Germline V gives CDR1 SEHNR, CDR2 FQNEAQ (reference sequence). The V segment lost 4 bases and the J segment 7 bases; nucleotides outside the gene matches: 5. CDR3 in amino acids: CASSSGQGAGYTF. The CDR3 nucleotides read TGTGCCAGCAGCTCCGGACAGGGTGCTGGCTACACCTTC.

The genes are TRBV5-4 and TRBJ1-2; no firm D call. The CDR3 length is 15 residues. Germline V gene data show CDR1 as SGHNT and CDR2 as YYREEE (reference sequence). V was pared by 6 bases and J by 7 bases, with 22 bases between. CDR3 sequence (DNA): TGTGCCAGCACCAAATACATCGTGAACGACTCTGGCTACACCTTC. Translating gives CASTKYIVNDSGYTF.

The chain carries TRBV9 and TRBJ1-1, with 8 bases matching TRBD1. Germline V CDR1 and CDR2: SGDLS, YYNGEE. This CDR3 has 16 amino acids. V lost 0 bases and J lost 5; bases outside the gene matches: 9. CDR3 residues: CASSVGAGGSGTEAFF. For the CDR3, the DNA is TGTGCCAGCAGCGTAGGGGCAGGGGGCTCGGGGACTGAAGCTTTCTTT. The whole variable domain, filled in from reference TRBV9 and TRBJ1-1, reads DSGVTQTPKHLITATGQRVTLRCSPRSGDLSVYWYQQSLDQGLQFLIQYYNGEERAKGNILERFSAQQFPDLHSELNLSSLELGDSALYFCASSVGAGGSGTEAFFGQGTRLTVV.

The chain combines TRBV15 with TRBJ2-1, with 10 bases matching TRBD2. CDR1 LNHNV and CDR2 YYDKDF come from the germline V gene (reference sequence). This CDR3 comprises 18 residues. Unmatched junction bases numbered 21, after V lost 8 bases and J lost 8 bases. The CDR3: CATGGASGSLGKGDEQFF. CDR3 bases: TGTGCCACCGGGGGGGCTAGCGGGAGCCTCGGGAAAGGGGATGAGCAGTTCTTC.

The chain uses TRBV4-3 and TRBJ2-1; 8 nucleotides match TRBD2. The length of the CDR3 is 18 residues. CDR1 and CDR2 from the germline V gene are LGHNA and YSLEER. Losses at the gene ends were 0 bases for V and 5 bases for J; bases not matched to a gene: 12. The CDR3 region has the DNA TGCGCCAGCAGCCAAGATTCGGGGGGGGGAGGCCCCGACAATGAGCAGTTCTTC. It translates to CASSQDSGGGGPDNEQFF.

This chain uses TRBV10-3 with TRBJ1-1; D not resolved. The germline V gene has CDR1 ENHRY and CDR2 SYGVKD. This CDR3 contains 12 residues. V lost 6 bases and J 3 bases, leaving 8 bases between the germline ends. CDR3 sequence: CAISREDTEAFF. The DNA of the CDR3 is TGTGCCATCAGCCGGGAAGACACTGAAGCTTTCTTT.

The chain carries TRBV6-6 and TRBJ2-5, with 11 positions matching TRBD2. The CDR3 length is 15 residues. V trimming: 6 bases; J trimming: 5 bases; junction bases outside the gene matches: 8. Germline CDR1 is MNHNY and CDR2 is SVGAGI (reference sequence). DNA for the CDR3: TGTGCCAGCAGCCCGATAGCGGGAGGGGGGGAGACCCAGTACTTC. It translates to CASSPIAGGGETQYF.

V gene TRBV18 combines with J gene TRBJ1-5, with D possibly matching TRBD1 (6 bases). The CDR3 is made up of 16 amino acids. Germline V lookup: CDR1 KGHSH, CDR2 LQKENI. V was pared by 2 bases and J by 0 bases, with 11 bases between. Here the CDR3 reads CASSPGTTLSNQPQHF. CDR3 coding DNA: TGTGCCAGCTCACCAGGGACAACCCTTAGCAATCAGCCCCAGCATTTT. Complete variable domain (other parts from reference TRBV18 and TRBJ1-5): NAGVMQNPRHLVRRRGQEARLRCSPMKGHSHVYWYRQLPEEGLKFMVYLQKENIIDESGMPKERFSAEFPKEGPSILRIQQVVRGDSAAYFCASSPGTTLSNQPQHFGDGTRLSIL.

The chain has TRBV7-2 and TRBJ2-2; weak D call: TRBD2 (5 bases). CDR1 is SGHTA, CDR2 FQGNSA, per germline. The V end was cut by 5 bases, the J end by 6 bases, with 16 bases between. CDR3 length equals 15 residues. The CDR3 region has the DNA TGTGCCAGCAGCACCCGGACTCCTGCTTCCGGGGAGCTGTTTTTT. Residues: CASSTRTPASGELFF. Full variable domain (remainder filled in from reference TRBV7-2 and TRBJ2-2): GAGVSQSPSNKVTEKGKDVELRCDPISGHTALYWYRQSLGQGLEFLIYFQGNSAPDKSGLPSDRFSAERTGGSVSTLTIQRTQQEDSAVYLCASSTRTPASGELFFGEGSRLTVL.

This clone appeared a single time. The J gene is TRBJ1-2, the V gene TRBV5-5, with D perhaps TRBD1 (6 bases). V lost 4 bases to trimming and J lost 1 base, with 8 bases between them. Germline lookup yields CDR1 SGHKS and CDR2 YYEKEE (reference sequence). This CDR3 contains 13 residues. The CDR3 protein is CASSPDSNYGYTF. In nucleotides, the CDR3 is TGTGCCAGCAGCCCGGACAGTAACTATGGCTACACCTTC.

The chain is built from TRBV18 and TRBJ1-3, with a tentative D call TRBD1 (6 bases). Trimming shortened V by 3 bases and J by 0 bases, and 15 bases separated the two germline ends. Germline CDR1 and CDR2: KGHSH and LQKENI. The CDR3 is 17 residues long. CDR3 region: CASSPFTRQVSGNTIYF. The CDR3 DNA reads TGTGCCAGCTCACCGTTCACCCGACAGGTCTCTGGAAACACCATATATTTT.

The rearrangement links TRBV19 to TRBJ2-3; D may be TRBD1 (7 bases). CDR1 and CDR2 (germline): LNHDA, SQIVND (reference sequence). V gave up 11 bases and J gave up 4 bases, with 22 bases separating them. The CDR3 has 15 residues. The CDR3 spells CASSMGGTGADTQYF. The DNA for the CDR3 is TGTGCCTCGAGTATGGGGGGCACAGGGGCAGATACGCAGTATTTT.

V usage is TRBV7-2 and J usage is TRBJ1-1; 9 nucleotides line up with TRBD1. The CDR3 is 15 residues long. The V gene's germline CDR1 is SGHTA and CDR2 FQGNSA. J lost 3 bases, V lost 7 bases, and 9 bases had no gene match. CDR3 sequence: CASTEQGAGDTEAFF. DNA of the CDR3: TGTGCCAGCACCGAACAGGGGGCTGGAGACACTGAAGCTTTCTTT.

J is TRBJ2-1 and V is TRBV7-9, with a tentative D call TRBD1 (6 bases). V was cut by 7 bases and J by 7 bases, with 8 bases left in between. The CDR3 runs 11 residues. Germline values: CDR1 SEHNR, CDR2 FQNEAQ (reference sequence). CDR3 DNA: TGTGCCAGCACGAGGGGGAATGAGCAGTTCTTC. It is translated as CASTRGNEQFF.

The rearrangement links TRBV7-9 to TRBJ2-5; TRBD2 matches at 10 bases. There are 14 residues in the CDR3. Germline V gene lookup returns CDR1 SEHNR and CDR2 FQNEAQ (reference sequence). Trimming at V came to 7 bases and at J to 5 bases, leaving 7 bases not matched to a gene. The CDR3 DNA follows: TGTGCCAGCACCCTTAGCGGGAGGTTGGAGACCCAGTACTTC. As protein: CASTLSGRLETQYF.

The V gene is TRBV7-3, the J gene TRBJ2-1; 14 nucleotides align to TRBD2. J lost 0 bases, V lost 5 bases, and 12 bases had no gene match. Per germline, CDR1 SGHTA and CDR2 FQGTGA. The CDR3 covers 20 residues. CDR3 loop: CASSPQGLAGGLGSYNEQFF. DNA of the CDR3: TGTGCCAGCAGCCCCCAAGGACTAGCGGGAGGTCTGGGCTCCTACAATGAGCAGTTCTTC. Full variable domain (remainder filled in from reference TRBV7-3 and TRBJ2-1): GAGVSQTPSNKVTEKGKYVELRCDPISGHTALYWYRQSLGQGPEFLIYFQGTGAADDSGLPNDRFFAVRPEGSVSTLKIQRTERGDSAVYLCASSPQGLAGGLGSYNEQFFGPGTRLTVL.

The chain joins TRBV5-1 to TRBJ2-7, with D possibly matching TRBD1 (6 bases). Germline V lookup: CDR1 SGHRS, CDR2 YFSETQ. Trimming cost V 4 bases and J 1 base, with 12 bases left between them. The CDR3 sequence is 14 residues long. CDR3: CASSEGVGSYEQYF. CDR3 coding DNA: TGCGCCAGCAGCGAGGGGGTAGGGTCCTACGAGCAGTACTTC.

The J gene is TRBJ2-3, the V gene TRBV15, with 7 nucleotides matching TRBD1. The CDR3 sequence is 16 residues long. J was trimmed by 1 base and V by 1 base; bases with no gene match: 5. Germline CDR1 is LNHNV and CDR2 is YYDKDF (reference sequence). The CDR3 spells CATSRGSTGGTDTQYF. The CDR3 coding sequence is TGTGCCACCAGCAGAGGGTCAACAGGGGGCACAGATACGCAGTATTTT.

This sequence joins TRBV7-9 and TRBJ2-7, with TRBD2 identical over 7 bases. This CDR3 has 16 residues. V was clipped by 4 bases and J by 0 bases; unmatched bases: 9. Germline values: CDR1 SEHNR, CDR2 FQNEAQ (reference sequence). The CDR3 reads CASSSLGEGSSYEQYF. The CDR3 region has the DNA TGTGCCAGCAGCTCCCTCGGGGAGGGGAGCTCCTACGAGCAGTACTTC.

This chain joins TRBV10-3 and TRBJ2-1; TRBD2 matches 8 bases. The CDR3 runs 11 residues. CDR1 is ENHRY and CDR2 is SYGVKD in the germline V gene. Losses at the gene ends were 8 bases for V and 10 bases for J; bases not matched to a gene: 4. CDR3 in DNA: TGTGCCATCGGGAGCGGGAGAGAGCAGTTCTTC. Translating it yields CAIGSGREQFF.

The chain uses TRBV7-2 and TRBJ1-1, with 7 bases aligning to TRBD1. This CDR3 spans 14 amino acids. Germline assignment: CDR1 SGHTA and CDR2 FQGNSA. J gave up 1 base and V 5 bases, and 4 bases lay outside the gene matches. Here the CDR3 DNA reads TGTGCCAGCAGCACCGGGACAGCGAACACTGAAGCTTTCTTT. Protein sequence: CASSTGTANTEAFF.

This chain links TRBV19 with TRBJ2-1, with 7 nucleotides matching TRBD2. V gave up 6 bases and J gave up 6 bases; unmatched junction bases: 11. Germline CDR1 and CDR2: LNHDA and SQIVND (reference sequence). The CDR3 is 15 residues long. The CDR3 here is CASSTYTGTINEQFF. The CDR3 nucleotides are TGTGCCAGTAGCACCTACACCGGGACTATCAATGAGCAGTTCTTC.

Details on this clone: Additional DNA sequences in this sample encode the identical CDR3. The chain combines TRBV30 with TRBJ1-5; the D gene is possibly TRBD1 (5 bases). V was cut by 0 bases and J by 2 bases, with 5 bases left in between. The CDR3 extends over 13 amino acids. The V gene's germline CDR1 is GTSNPN and CDR2 SVGIG (reference sequence). The CDR3 DNA reads as TGTGCCTGGAGTGTAGGGGGCAATCAGCCCCAGCATTTT. Amino acids: CAWSVGGNQPQHF.

The DNA of the CDR3 is TGTGCCAGCAGCGTAGCTGGGTGGGAGTGGGGCAATGAGCAGTTCTTC. Translation: CASSVAGWEWGNEQFF. The rearrangement links TRBV9 to TRBJ2-1; perhaps TRBD2 as D (5 bases). Trimming removed 0 bases at V and 6 bases at J, with 16 bases between. The CDR3 covers 16 residues. CDR1 is SGDLS, CDR2 YYNGEE, per germline.

This chain joins TRBV4-1 and TRBJ2-6, with a possible D match to TRBD1 (5 bases). With 3 bases removed from V and 0 bases from J, the gap between germline ends came to 12 bases. CDR3 size: 17 residues. In germline, CDR1 is MGHRA, CDR2 YSYEKL. CDR3 sequence reads: CASSHQDRHSGANVLTF. In DNA, the CDR3 is TGCGCCAGCAGCCACCAAGACAGACACTCTGGGGCCAACGTCCTGACTTTC.

Details on this clone: Other nucleotide sequences in the sample specify the same CDR3. V usage is TRBV30 and J usage is TRBJ2-7; 8 bases are shared with TRBD1. CDR1 and CDR2 (germline): GTSNPN, SVGIG (reference sequence). The CDR3 is 14 residues long. V shed 2 bases, J shed 2 bases, and the junction held 5 bases outside the gene matches. The CDR3 sequence is CAWSSAGGPYEQYF. The CDR3, as DNA: TGTGCCTGGAGTTCGGCAGGGGGCCCCTACGAGCAGTACTTC.

This clone has just a few counts. The chain links TRBV10-3 to TRBJ1-5; D unclear. The CDR3 is 15 residues long. Germline CDR1 reads ENHRY; CDR2 reads SYGVKD. V lost 3 bases to trimming and J lost 2 bases, with 11 bases between them. CDR3 in DNA: TGTGCCATCAGTGATATGCGAGGAGGCAATCAGCCCCAGCATTTT. Protein: CAISDMRGGNQPQHF.

This clone showed up just a few times. DNA of the CDR3: TGTGCCTGGAGTCGAGATTCACCCCTCCACTTT. This translates into CAWSRDSPLHF. The chain combines TRBV30 with TRBJ1-6, with D uncertain. The V end lost 2 bases, the J end lost 8 bases, and 4 bases lay between the germline ends. The CDR3 covers 11 residues. Germline CDR1 GTSNPN, CDR2 SVGIG (reference sequence).

The chain joins TRBV15 to TRBJ2-3; D gene uncertain. V dropped 5 bases and J dropped 0 bases, with 12 bases sitting between them. The CDR3 is 15 amino acids. CDR1 is LNHNV, CDR2 YYDKDF, per germline (reference sequence). The CDR3 here is CATSPLSPSTDTQYF. CDR3 in DNA: TGTGCCACCAGCCCCCTGAGTCCTAGCACAGATACGCAGTATTTT.